Here is one T cell receptor beta chain with its context. This clonotype occurred a few times. There is no known antigen for this receptor. No base quality values were provided; no much bigger clone lies one nucleotide off. This record comes from a study of CD8 T cells in ankylosing spondylitis (dated by TCRdb to about 2017). A note on the overall study: The study set out to find disease-linked TCR variants by profiling T cell receptor beta repertoires in ankylosing spondylitis patients and healthy donors. The whole study cohort included 85 to 120 healthy donors and roughly 24 ankylosing spondylitis patients. Peripheral blood samples were taken, and synovial fluid was additionally collected from ankylosing spondylitis patients. Study-wide findings and limitations: The disease-linked clones were reported to be significantly enriched in matched synovial fluid samples from ankylosing spondylitis patients. Some TCR beta motif variants had previously been reported in synovial fluid and blood of reactive arthritis patients, which suggested common disease-initiation mechanisms. A CD8+ phenotype was shown by the disease-linked clones, which were found at relatively low frequencies in peripheral blood. A TCR beta motif made up of 7 to 9 highly homologous amino acid variants appeared to be characteristic of blood from ankylosing spondylitis patients.

Sequenced on an Illumina HiSeq 2500. Quantitative 5'-RACE with molecular barcodes was used to prepare TCR beta libraries. In the source study's methods: A new computational method, built on a probabilistic model of VDJ rearrangement, was used to identify disease-linked TCR variants. Clones were called with MiXCR by TCRdb after fastp trimmed the public reads at Q25, and only in-frame beta chains were retained. Rows are combined by CDR3 protein, so each entry shows the most common genes and DNA. For this entry, the V and J calls and clone size follow TCRdb and not the study's own pipeline. Across this sample there are about 280,000 distinct CDR3 sequences, with about 19% seen only once. The ten largest make up around 7.8% of the sample. This TCR was recovered from a male donor with ankylosing spondylitis or in good health (not recorded which). The sequenced sample was blood, either unsorted or a sorted T cell fraction (not recorded which).

The CDR3: CASSSVTGELFF. The DNA sequence is as follows: TGTGCCAGCAGTTCCGTCACCGGGGAGCTGTTTTTT. The rearranged chain carries TRBV6-6 and TRBJ2-2; no D gene call is confident. Per the germline V gene (reference sequence), MNHNY is the CDR1 and SVGAGI is the CDR2. V and J are truncated by 4 bases and 4 bases respectively, leaving an intervening sequence of 4 bases. The CDR3 spans 12 residues, from the cysteine through the phenylalanine. Only CDR3 DNA is held: 36 bases, read in frame from base 1.